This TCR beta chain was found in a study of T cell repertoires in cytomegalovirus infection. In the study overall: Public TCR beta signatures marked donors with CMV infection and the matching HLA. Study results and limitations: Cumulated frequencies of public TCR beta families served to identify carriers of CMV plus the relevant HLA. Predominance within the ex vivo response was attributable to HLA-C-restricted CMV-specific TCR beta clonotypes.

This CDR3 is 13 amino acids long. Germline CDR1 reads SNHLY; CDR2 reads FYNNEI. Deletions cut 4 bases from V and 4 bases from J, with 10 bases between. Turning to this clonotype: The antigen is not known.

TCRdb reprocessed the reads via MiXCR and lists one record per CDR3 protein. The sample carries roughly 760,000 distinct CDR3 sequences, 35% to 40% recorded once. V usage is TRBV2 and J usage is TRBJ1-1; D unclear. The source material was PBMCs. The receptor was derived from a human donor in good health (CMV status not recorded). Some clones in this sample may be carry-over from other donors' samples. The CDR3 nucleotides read TGTGCCAGCAGTGGACACCCGGGCACTGAAGCTTTCTTT. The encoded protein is CASSGHPGTEAFF.